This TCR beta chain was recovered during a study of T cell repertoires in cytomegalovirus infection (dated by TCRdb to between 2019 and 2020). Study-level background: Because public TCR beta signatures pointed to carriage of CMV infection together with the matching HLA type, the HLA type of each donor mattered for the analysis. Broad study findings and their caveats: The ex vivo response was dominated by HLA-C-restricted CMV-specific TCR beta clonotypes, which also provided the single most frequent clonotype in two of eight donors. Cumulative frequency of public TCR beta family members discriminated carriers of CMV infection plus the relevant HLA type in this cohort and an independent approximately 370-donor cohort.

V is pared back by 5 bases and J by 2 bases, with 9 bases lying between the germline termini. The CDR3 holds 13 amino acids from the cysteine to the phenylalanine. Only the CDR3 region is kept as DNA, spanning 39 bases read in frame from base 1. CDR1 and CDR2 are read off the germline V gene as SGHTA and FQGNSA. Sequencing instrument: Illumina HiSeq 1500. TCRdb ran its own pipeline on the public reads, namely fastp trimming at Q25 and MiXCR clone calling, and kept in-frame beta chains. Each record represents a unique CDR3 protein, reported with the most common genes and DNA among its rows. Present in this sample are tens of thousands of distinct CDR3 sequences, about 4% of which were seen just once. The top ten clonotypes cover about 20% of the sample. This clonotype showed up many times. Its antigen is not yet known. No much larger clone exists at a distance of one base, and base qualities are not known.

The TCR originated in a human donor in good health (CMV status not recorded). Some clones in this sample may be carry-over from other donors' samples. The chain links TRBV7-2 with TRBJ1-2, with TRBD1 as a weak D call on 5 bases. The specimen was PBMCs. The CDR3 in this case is CASSPDTNYGYTF. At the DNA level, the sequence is TGTGCCAGCAGCCCGGACACCAACTATGGCTACACCTTC.